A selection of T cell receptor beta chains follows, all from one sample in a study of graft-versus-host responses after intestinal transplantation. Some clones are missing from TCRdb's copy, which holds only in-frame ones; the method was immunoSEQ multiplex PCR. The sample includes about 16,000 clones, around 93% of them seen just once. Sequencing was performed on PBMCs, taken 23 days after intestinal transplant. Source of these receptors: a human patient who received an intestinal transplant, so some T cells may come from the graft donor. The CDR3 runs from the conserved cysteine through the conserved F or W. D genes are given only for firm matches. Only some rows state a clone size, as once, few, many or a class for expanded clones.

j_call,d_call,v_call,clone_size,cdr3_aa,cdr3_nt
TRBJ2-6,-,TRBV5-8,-,CASSLWSGKLSGANVLTF,TGTGCCAGCAGCTTGTGGTCAGGGAAGTTGTCTGGGGCCAACGTCCTGACTTTC
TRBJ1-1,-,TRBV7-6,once,CASSLAPGSMNTEAFF,TGTGCCAGCAGCTTAGCACCGGGATCTATGAACACTGAAGCTTTCTTT
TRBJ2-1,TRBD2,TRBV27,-,CASSLSSGLGFYEQFF,TGTGCCAGCAGTTTATCCTCGGGACTAGGTTTCTATGAGCAGTTCTTC
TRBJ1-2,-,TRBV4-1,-,CASSQALGQYGYTF,TGCGCCAGCAGCCAAGCCCTCGGACAGTATGGCTACACCTTC
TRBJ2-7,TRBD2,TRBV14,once,CASSRRTSGRIYEQYF,TGTGCCAGCAGCCGCCGGACTAGCGGGAGAATATACGAGCAGTACTTC
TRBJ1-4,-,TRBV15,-,CATAGALTNEKLFF,TGTGCCACCGCGGGCGCCTTAACTAATGAAAAACTGTTTTTT
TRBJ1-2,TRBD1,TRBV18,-,CASSPPQGAGGYTF,TGTGCCAGCTCACCACCGCAGGGGGCGGGAGGCTACACCTTC
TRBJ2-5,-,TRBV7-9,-,CASSLRTGWFETQYF,TGTGCCAGCAGCTTAAGAACAGGGTGGTTCGAGACCCAGTACTTC
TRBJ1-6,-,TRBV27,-,CASKTGADYFPLHF,TGTGCCAGCAAGACAGGTGCAGACTATTTTCCCCTCCACTTT
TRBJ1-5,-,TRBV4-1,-,CASSQEGEGNQPQHF,TGCGCCAGCAGCCAAGAGGGGGAAGGCAATCAGCCCCAGCATTTT
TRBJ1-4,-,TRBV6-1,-,CASSEERQPNEKLFF,TGTGCCAGCAGTGAAGAAAGACAGCCAAATGAAAAACTGTTTTTT
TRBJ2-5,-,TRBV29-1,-,CSSTRWGRVQETQYF,TGCAGCTCAACCCGGTGGGGCAGGGTCCAAGAGACCCAGTACTTC
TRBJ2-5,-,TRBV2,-,CASSLQGGVDYGETQYF,TGTGCCAGCAGTTTACAGGGAGGCGTGGATTATGGAGAGACCCAGTACTTC
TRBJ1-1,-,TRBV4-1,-,CASSVGDAQGEAFF,TGCGCCAGCAGCGTGGGCGATGCACAAGGTGAAGCTTTCTTT
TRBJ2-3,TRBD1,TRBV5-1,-,CASSWRGPGGASPDTQYF,TGCGCCAGCAGCTGGAGAGGTCCAGGGGGCGCCAGTCCAGATACGCAGTATTTT
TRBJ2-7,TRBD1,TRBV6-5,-,CASSYRDSSYEQYF,TGTGCCAGCAGTTACCGGGACAGCTCCTACGAGCAGTACTTC
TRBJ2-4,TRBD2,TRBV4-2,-,CASRPTSGSKNIQYF,TGTGCCAGCCGCCCGACTAGCGGGAGCAAAAACATTCAGTACTTC